The rows below give T cell receptor beta chains drawn from one sample of a study of blood T cell repertoires in COVID-19. Some clones are missing from TCRdb's copy, which holds only in-frame ones; the method was immunoSEQ multiplex PCR. The data show about 150,000 clones, roughly four fifths seen once. The sample taken for sequencing was peripheral blood. Every receptor here comes from a woman aged 60-70 years with COVID-19, enrolled during active disease. The CDR3 runs from the conserved cysteine through the conserved F or W. D genes are given only for firm matches. A row's size may be missing; if present it is once, few, many or a size class.

j_gene | v_gene | abundance | d_gene | CDR3nt | CDR3aa
TRBJ1-1 | TRBV6-1 | NA | TRBD1 | TGTGCCAGCAGTGAAGGGGACAGAGGGAACACTGAAGCTTTCTTT | CASSEGDRGNTEAFF
TRBJ2-3 | TRBV11-1 | NA | TRBD2 | TGTGCCAGCAGCTTAGGGACTAGCGGCACAGATACGCAGTATTTT | CASSLGTSGTDTQYF
TRBJ1-1 | TRBV7-8 | NA | TRBD1 | TGTGCCAGCAGCCACAGGGGGAACACTGAAGCTTTCTTT | CASSHRGNTEAFF
TRBJ2-2 | TRBV5-1 | NA | NA | TGCGCCACTACCACCGGGACACCCACCGGGGAGCTGTTTTTT | CATTTGTPTGELFF
TRBJ2-3 | TRBV9 | NA | TRBD1 | TGTGCCAGCAGCGTGGGACAGAAATTCACAGATACGCAGTATTTT | CASSVGQKFTDTQYF
TRBJ2-6 | TRBV6-6 | NA | NA | TGTGCCAGCAGCCTACTCTCCTCTGGGGCCAACGTCCTGACTTTC | CASSLLSSGANVLTF
TRBJ2-3 | TRBV3-1/TRBV3-2 | NA | TRBD2 | TGTGCCAGCAGCCAAGCGGTGACTAGCCGGGATACGCAGTATTTT | CASSQAVTSRDTQYF
TRBJ2-7 | TRBV27 | NA | TRBD2 | TGTGCCACCTCGGGGGGGCCCCCCTACGAGCAGTACTTC | CATSGGPPYEQYF
TRBJ2-7 | TRBV6-6 | NA | NA | TGTGCCAGCAGTTCCCGCCAGCGGGACAGGTCCTACGAGCAGTACTTC | CASSSRQRDRSYEQYF
TRBJ2-5 | TRBV3-1/TRBV3-2 | NA | TRBD1 | TGTGCCAGCAGCCAGAGACAGGGGAAAGAGACCCAGTACTTC | CASSQRQGKETQYF
TRBJ1-5 | TRBV27 | NA | NA | TGTGCCAGCAGTTTAGATGAGTCAGCTATATCCCGGAGGAGGTATAGCAATCAGCCCCAGCATTTT | CASSLDESAISRRRYSNQPQHF
TRBJ2-5 | TRBV18 | NA | TRBD1 | TGTGCCAGCTCACCGGACAGGGGAGGGACCCAGTACTTC | CASSPDRGGTQYF
TRBJ1-6 | TRBV19 | NA | NA | TGTGCCAGTAGTCCCAGGGTACTTGGGGATTCACCCCTCCACTTT | CASSPRVLGDSPLHF
TRBJ1-2 | TRBV18 | NA | TRBD1 | TGTGCCAGCTCGACGATGAGGGACAGGGGCGTCTATGGCTACACCTTC | CASSTMRDRGVYGYTF
TRBJ1-4 | TRBV4-1 | NA | TRBD1 | TGCGCCAGCAGCCAAGTGGGGACAGGGGGCGCAGAAAAACTGTTTTTT | CASSQVGTGGAEKLFF
TRBJ1-1 | TRBV7-6 | NA | TRBD1 | TGTGCCAGCAGCCTTAGAGGAGGGACAGGGATCACTGAAGCTTTCTTT | CASSLRGGTGITEAFF
TRBJ1-4 | TRBV3-1/TRBV3-2 | NA | TRBD1 | TGTGCCAGCAGCCAGACAGGGCTCGGTGAAAAACTGTTTTTT | CASSQTGLGEKLFF
TRBJ1-2 | TRBV15 | NA | NA | TGTGCCACCAGCAGAGGGCTTGGCTACACCTTC | CATSRGLGYTF
TRBJ2-1 | TRBV30 | NA | NA | TGTGCCTGGAGTCAAGGACTCGCCAACAATGAGCAGTTCTTC | CAWSQGLANNEQFF
TRBJ1-1 | TRBV4-1 | NA | TRBD1 | TGCGCGACACAGGGGGCAGCTGAAGCTTTCTTT | CATQGAAEAFF
TRBJ2-1 | TRBV19 | NA | NA | TGTGCCAGTAGTATAAATGCGGGCCCCGCATCTGAGCAGTTCTTC | CASSINAGPASEQFF
TRBJ2-3 | TRBV6-6 | NA | TRBD1 | TGTGCCAGCATCAACGTACAGGGGGGCACAGATACGCAGTATTTT | CASINVQGGTDTQYF
TRBJ1-6 | TRBV25-1 | few | TRBD1 | TGTGCCAGCAGATTAAACAGGGGCTCCTATAATTCACCCCTCCACTTT | CASRLNRGSYNSPLHF
TRBJ1-5 | TRBV19 | few | TRBD1 | TGTGCCAGTAGTATCCAATACAGGGGGACAGGTCAGCCCCAGCATTTT | CASSIQYRGTGQPQHF
TRBJ1-4 | TRBV3-1/TRBV3-2 | NA | NA | TGTGCCAGCAGCCAAGATATTCCGGGGGGGGAAAAACTGTTTTTT | CASSQDIPGGEKLFF
TRBJ2-1 | TRBV7-8 | NA | TRBD1 | TGTGCCAGCAGCCGATATGGGACAGGGGAGAATGAGCAGTTCTTC | CASSRYGTGENEQFF
TRBJ2-5 | TRBV5-8 | NA | NA | TGTGCCAGCAGCTTGGCGGGGAACCAAGAGACCCAGTACTTC | CASSLAGNQETQYF
TRBJ2-1 | TRBV3-1/TRBV3-2 | NA | NA | TGTGCCAGCAGCCGAACAGGGAATAGACTAAATGAGCAGTTCTTC | CASSRTGNRLNEQFF
TRBJ1-4 | TRBV5-1 | once | TRBD1 | TGCGCCAGCAGCTTGTTAGGACAGGGGGCTAATGAAAAACTGTTTTTT | CASSLLGQGANEKLFF
TRBJ2-7 | TRBV19 | NA | TRBD1 | TGTGCCAGTAGTATGGGGCGCGGACAGGATCACCACGAGCAGTACTTC | CASSMGRGQDHHEQYF
TRBJ1-1 | TRBV19 | NA | TRBD1 | TGTGCCAGTGCCCTCAACAGGGGGGACACTGAAGCTTTCTTT | CASALNRGDTEAFF
TRBJ1-2 | TRBV9 | NA | NA | TGTGCCAGCAGCGTTGATAGAACAGCCTATGGCTACACCTTC | CASSVDRTAYGYTF